A selection of T cell receptor beta chains follows, all from one sample in a study of cytotoxic CD8 clonotypes in ibrutinib-treated CLL. TCRdb's copy holds only in-frame clones and misses some; the assay was immunoSEQ multiplex PCR. The repertoire holds 150,000 to 200,000 clones, with around 72% as singletons. The starting material was PBMCs, obtained after 24 months of ibrutinib treatment. These receptors all stem from a human donor with chronic lymphocytic leukemia. Each CDR3 is given with its conserved first and last residue. Fields, in order: V gene, clone size, D gene, CDR3 length, CDR3 protein. A D gene is named only where the DNA matches it firmly. Only part of the rows carry a size: once, few, many, or a class if the clone is expanded.

TRBV9 | - | TRBD2 | 15 | CASAASGRALGEQYF
TRBV27 | - | - | 13 | CASSAGSIGELFF
TRBV2 | - | TRBD1 | 14 | CASSDRTGVEKLFF
TRBV15 | once | TRBD2 | 16 | CATSRGASGEIYEQYF
TRBV5-6 | - | TRBD1 | 15 | CASSYTGGNTDTQYF
TRBV20-1 | - | - | 11 | CSAWGNTEAFF
TRBV10-3 | few | - | 17 | CAISEMKDGRGTYEQYF
TRBV28 | - | TRBD1 | 13 | CASSLFGTGRTFF
TRBV18 | - | - | 14 | CASSPSGLHYGYTF
TRBV25-1 | - | TRBD1 | 17 | CASSDPRTGGSYNEQFF
TRBV4-2 | - | - | 13 | CASSQGGGSEQYF
TRBV29-1 | - | - | 15 | CSVEGLQRTITEAFF
TRBV9 | once | TRBD1 | 16 | CASSVAGTGLYNEQFF
TRBV10-3 | - | - | 14 | CAISEGMTAYGYTF
TRBV7-9 | - | - | 16 | CASRKPRHRSSYEQYF
TRBV5-1 | - | - | 13 | CASRSIGNTEAFF
TRBV5-6 | few | - | 13 | CASSFGREEKLFF
TRBV27 | - | TRBD1 | 17 | CASSLSAGGFLSYEQYF
TRBV2 | - | - | 11 | CASSVEVVAFF
TRBV18 | - | - | 13 | CASSKGGDQPQHF
TRBV23-1 | - | TRBD2 | 21 | CASSHRPGLAGVRHSTDTQYF
TRBV7-9 | - | TRBD2 | 16 | CASSPRTSGAPDTQYF
TRBV5-1 | - | - | 12 | CASSLNTDTQYF
TRBV5-1 | - | - | 15 | CASEADGRPGNTIYF
TRBV6-5 | - | - | 14 | CASSEGRSYYGYTF
TRBV4-2 | - | - | 15 | CASSQAGPNLYEQFF
TRBV12-5 | - | TRBD1 | 14 | CASGSGQGNQPQHF
TRBV4-3 | - | - | 16 | CASSYSLQGYNQPQHF
TRBV7-2 | - | - | 15 | CASSFSGSLNTEAFF
TRBV7-2 | - | - | 15 | CASSLDSGAGNTIYF
TRBV9 | - | - | 13 | CASSPAGAHEQYF
TRBV2 | - | - | 13 | CASGRTSTDTQYF
TRBV30 | - | - | 14 | CAWSVRGARETQYF
TRBV4-3 | once | - | 16 | CASSQDTRRAITEAFF
TRBV5-6 | - | - | 16 | CASSLIFAGLSYEQYF
TRBV15 | - | - | 17 | CATSREGLWHSQEPQHF
TRBV6-5 | - | TRBD2 | 15 | CASSYGGTSIYEQYF
TRBV25-1 | few | - | 14 | CASSDQRGTDTQYF
TRBV9 | - | TRBD2 | 19 | CASSLLPGLAGEKNNEQFF
TRBV18 | - | - | 14 | CASSPLDRPYEQYF
TRBV9 | - | - | 14 | CASSGGFYNEKLFF
TRBV9 | once | TRBD2 | 16 | CASSVGRTSGTDTQYF